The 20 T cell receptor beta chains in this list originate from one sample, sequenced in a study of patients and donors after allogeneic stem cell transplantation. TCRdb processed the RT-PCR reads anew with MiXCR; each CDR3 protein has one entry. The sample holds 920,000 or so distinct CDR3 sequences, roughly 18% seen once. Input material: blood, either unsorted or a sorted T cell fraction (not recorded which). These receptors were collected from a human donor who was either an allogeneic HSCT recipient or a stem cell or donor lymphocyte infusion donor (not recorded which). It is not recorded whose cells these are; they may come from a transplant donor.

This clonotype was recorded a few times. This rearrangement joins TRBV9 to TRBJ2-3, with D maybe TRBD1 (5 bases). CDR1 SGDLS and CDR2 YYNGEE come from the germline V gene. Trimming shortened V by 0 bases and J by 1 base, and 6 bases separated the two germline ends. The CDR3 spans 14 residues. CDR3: CASSVVGRTDTQYF. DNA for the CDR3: TGTGCCAGCAGCGTAGTGGGGCGCACAGATACGCAGTATTTT.

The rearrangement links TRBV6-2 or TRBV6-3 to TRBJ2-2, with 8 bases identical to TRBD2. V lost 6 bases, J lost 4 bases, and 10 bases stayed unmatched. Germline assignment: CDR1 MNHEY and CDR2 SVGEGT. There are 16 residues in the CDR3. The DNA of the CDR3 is TGTGCCAGCAGCAGATGGACTAGCCCCGGCACCGGGGAGCTGTTTTTT. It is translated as CASSRWTSPGTGELFF.

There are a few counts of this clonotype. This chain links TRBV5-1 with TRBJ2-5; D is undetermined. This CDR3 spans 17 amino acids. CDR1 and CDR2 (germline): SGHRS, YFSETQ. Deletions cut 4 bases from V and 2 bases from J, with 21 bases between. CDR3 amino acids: CASSPPGMGAEQETQYF. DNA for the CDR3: TGCGCCAGCAGCCCCCCCGGTATGGGTGCGGAACAAGAGACCCAGTACTTC.

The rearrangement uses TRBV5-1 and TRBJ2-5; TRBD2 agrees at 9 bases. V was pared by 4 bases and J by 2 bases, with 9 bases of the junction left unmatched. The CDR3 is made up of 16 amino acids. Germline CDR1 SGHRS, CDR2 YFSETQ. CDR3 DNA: TGCGCCAGCAGCCCCGAGCGGGGGGCCTTTCAAGAGACCCAGTACTTC. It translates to CASSPERGAFQETQYF.

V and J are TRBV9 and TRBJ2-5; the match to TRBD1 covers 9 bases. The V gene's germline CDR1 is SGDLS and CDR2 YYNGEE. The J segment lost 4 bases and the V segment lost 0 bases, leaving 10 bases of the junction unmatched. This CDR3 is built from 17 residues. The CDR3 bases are TGTGCCAGCAGCGTAGGAGTGAAAACAGGGGGCGGAGAGACCCAGTACTTC. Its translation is CASSVGVKTGGGETQYF.

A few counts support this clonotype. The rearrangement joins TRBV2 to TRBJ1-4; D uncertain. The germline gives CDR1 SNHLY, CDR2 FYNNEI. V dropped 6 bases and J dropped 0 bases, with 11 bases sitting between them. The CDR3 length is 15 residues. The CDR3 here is CASSVSWTTNEKLFF. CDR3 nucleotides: TGTGCCAGCAGCGTATCATGGACAACTAATGAAAAACTGTTTTTT.

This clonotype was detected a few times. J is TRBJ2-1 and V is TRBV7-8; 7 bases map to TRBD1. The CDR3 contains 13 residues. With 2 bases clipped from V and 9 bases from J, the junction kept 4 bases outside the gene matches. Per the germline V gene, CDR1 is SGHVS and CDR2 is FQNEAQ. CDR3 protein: CASSLSTGFEQFF. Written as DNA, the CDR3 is TGTGCCAGCAGCTTATCGACAGGGTTTGAGCAGTTCTTC. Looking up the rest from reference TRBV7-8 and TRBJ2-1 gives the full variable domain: GAGVSQSPRYKVAKRGQDVALRCDPISGHVSLFWYQQALGQGPEFLTYFQNEAQLDKSGLPSDRFFAERPEGSVSTLKIQRTQQEDSAVYLCASSLSTGFEQFFGPGTRLTVL.

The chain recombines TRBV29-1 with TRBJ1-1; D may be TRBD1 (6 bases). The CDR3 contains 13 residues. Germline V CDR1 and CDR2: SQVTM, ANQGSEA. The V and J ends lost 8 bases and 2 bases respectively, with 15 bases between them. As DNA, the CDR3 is TGCAGCACAAAACCGGGACAAAACACTGAAGCTTTCTTT. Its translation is CSTKPGQNTEAFF.

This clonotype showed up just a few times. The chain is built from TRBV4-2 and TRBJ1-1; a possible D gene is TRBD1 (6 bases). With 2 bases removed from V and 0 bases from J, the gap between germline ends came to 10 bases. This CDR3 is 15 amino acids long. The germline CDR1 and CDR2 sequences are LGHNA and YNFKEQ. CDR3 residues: CASSQSRGLNTEAFF. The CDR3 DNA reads TGTGCCAGCAGCCAATCGAGGGGGTTGAACACTGAAGCTTTCTTT.

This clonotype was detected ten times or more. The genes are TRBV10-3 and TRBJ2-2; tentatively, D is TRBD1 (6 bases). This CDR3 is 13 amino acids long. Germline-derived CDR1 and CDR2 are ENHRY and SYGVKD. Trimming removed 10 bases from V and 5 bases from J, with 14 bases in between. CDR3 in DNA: TGTGCCAACGCAGGGGAAGATACCGGGGAGCTGTTTTTT. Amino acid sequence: CANAGEDTGELFF.

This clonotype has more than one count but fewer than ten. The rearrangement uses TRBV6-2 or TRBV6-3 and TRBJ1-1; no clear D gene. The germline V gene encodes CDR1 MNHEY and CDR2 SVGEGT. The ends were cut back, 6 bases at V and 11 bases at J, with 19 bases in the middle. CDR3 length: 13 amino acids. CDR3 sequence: CASSHDPRRVAFF. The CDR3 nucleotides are TGTGCCAGCAGCCATGACCCACGACGAGTGGCTTTCTTT.

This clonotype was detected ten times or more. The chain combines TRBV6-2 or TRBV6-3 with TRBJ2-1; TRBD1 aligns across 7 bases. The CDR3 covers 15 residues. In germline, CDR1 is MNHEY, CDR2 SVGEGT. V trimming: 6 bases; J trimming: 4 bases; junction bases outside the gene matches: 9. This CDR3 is CASSSNRGRYNEQFF. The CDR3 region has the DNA TGTGCCAGCAGCTCAAACAGGGGACGGTACAATGAGCAGTTCTTC.

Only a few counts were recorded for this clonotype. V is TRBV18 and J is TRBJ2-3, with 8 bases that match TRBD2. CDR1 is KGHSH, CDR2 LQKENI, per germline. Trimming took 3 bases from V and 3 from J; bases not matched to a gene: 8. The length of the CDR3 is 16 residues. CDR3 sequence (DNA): TGTGCCAGCTCACCGAGCAGCGGGGGCGGGACAGATACGCAGTATTTT. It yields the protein CASSPSSGGGTDTQYF. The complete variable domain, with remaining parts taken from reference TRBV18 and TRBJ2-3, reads NAGVMQNPRHLVRRRGQEARLRCSPMKGHSHVYWYRQLPEEGLKFMVYLQKENIIDESGMPKERFSAEFPKEGPSILRIQQVVRGDSAAYFCASSPSSGGGTDTQYFGPGTRLTVL.

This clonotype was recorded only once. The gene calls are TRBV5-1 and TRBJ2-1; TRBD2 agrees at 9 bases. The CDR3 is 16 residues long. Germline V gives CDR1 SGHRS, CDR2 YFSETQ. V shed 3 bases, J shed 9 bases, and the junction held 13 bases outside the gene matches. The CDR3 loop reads CASSSLSGGRSVEQFF. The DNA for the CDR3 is TGCGCCAGCAGCTCCCTAAGCGGGGGGCGCAGTGTTGAGCAGTTCTTC.

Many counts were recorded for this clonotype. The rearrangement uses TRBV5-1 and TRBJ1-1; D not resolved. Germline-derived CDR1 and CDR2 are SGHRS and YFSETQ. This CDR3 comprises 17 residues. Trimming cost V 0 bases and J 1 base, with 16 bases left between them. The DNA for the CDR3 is TGCGCCAGCAGCTTGGATCGATGGTCAGAAACGAACACTGAAGCTTTCTTT. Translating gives CASSLDRWSETNTEAFF.

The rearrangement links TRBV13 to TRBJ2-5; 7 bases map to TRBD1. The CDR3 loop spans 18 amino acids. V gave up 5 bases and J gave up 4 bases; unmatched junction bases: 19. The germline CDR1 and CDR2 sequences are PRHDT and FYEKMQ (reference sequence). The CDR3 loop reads CASSLYSRRQGFGETQYF. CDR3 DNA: TGTGCCAGCAGCCTATACTCCCGCAGACAGGGTTTCGGAGAGACCCAGTACTTC. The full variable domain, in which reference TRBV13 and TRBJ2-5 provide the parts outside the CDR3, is AAGVIQSPRHLIKEKRETATLKCYPIPRHDTVYWYQQGPGQDPQFLISFYEKMQSDKGSIPDRFSAQQFSDYHSELNMSSLELGDSALYFCASSLYSRRQGFGETQYFGPGTRLLVL.

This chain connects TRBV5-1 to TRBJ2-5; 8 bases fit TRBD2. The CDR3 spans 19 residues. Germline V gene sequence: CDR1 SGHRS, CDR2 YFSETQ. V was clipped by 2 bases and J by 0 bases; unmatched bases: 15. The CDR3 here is CASSFISPRKRGNQETQYF. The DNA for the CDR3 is TGCGCCAGCAGCTTTATCTCCCCCCGCAAGCGGGGGAACCAAGAGACCCAGTACTTC.

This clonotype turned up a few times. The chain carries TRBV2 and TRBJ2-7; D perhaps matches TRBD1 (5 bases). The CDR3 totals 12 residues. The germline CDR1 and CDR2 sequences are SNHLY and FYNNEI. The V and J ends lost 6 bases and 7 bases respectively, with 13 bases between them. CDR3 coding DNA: TGTGCCAGCAGCCAAAGGGGCAGTGAGCAGTACTTC. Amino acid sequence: CASSQRGSEQYF.

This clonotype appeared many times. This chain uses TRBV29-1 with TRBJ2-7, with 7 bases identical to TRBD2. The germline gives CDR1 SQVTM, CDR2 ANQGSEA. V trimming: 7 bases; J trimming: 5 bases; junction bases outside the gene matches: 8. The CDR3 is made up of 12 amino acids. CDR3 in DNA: TGCAGCGCTAGGACTAGTGTGGACGAGCAGTACTTC. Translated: CSARTSVDEQYF.

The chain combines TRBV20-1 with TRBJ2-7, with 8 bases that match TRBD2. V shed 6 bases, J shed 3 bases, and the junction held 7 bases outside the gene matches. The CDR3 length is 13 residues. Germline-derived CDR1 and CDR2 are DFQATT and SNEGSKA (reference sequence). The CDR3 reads CSAYDGRVYEQYF. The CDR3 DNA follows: TGCAGTGCGTATGACGGGAGGGTCTACGAGCAGTACTTC.